This T cell receptor beta chain was retrieved from a study of shared clonotypes between healthy human individuals. Regarding the study as a whole: How much donors shared clonotypes was expected to be affected by sequencing depth. Relative to memory subsets, naive subsets generally showed larger estimated richness. Only a few donors were included, so the genetic and exposure-history diversity represented was limited.

Per the germline V gene, CDR1 is SGHKS and CDR2 is YYEKEE (reference sequence). The CDR3 sequence is 13 residues long. The V and J ends lost 2 bases and 3 bases respectively, with 9 bases between them. The repertoire was sequenced with immunoSEQ multiplex PCR; TCRdb's copy has only in-frame clones and lacks some. The sample lists roughly 650,000 clones; 95% to 97% were seen once. In this sample, this clone turned up once. Its antigen is unknown. It was CD45RO-negative cells, positively selected for CCR7, that made up naive CD8 cells, with terminally differentiated effector memory CD45RA+ cells excluded. Donation came from healthy HIV-negative adults that had no recent acute infections or vaccinations.

The chain couples TRBV5-5 to TRBJ2-7; D is undetermined. The sequence derives from a woman under 40 in good health. The source material was naive CD8+ T cells sorted from blood. CDR3 sequence (DNA): TGTGCCAGCAGCTTTGGAGCCCTCTACGAGCAGTACTTC. It yields the protein CASSFGALYEQYF. The entire variable domain, with the rest obtained from reference TRBV5-5 and TRBJ2-7, is as follows: DAGVTQSPTHLIKTRGQQVTLRCSPISGHKSVSWYQQVLGQGPQFIFQYYEKEERGRGNFPDRFSARQFPNYSSELNVNALLLGDSALYLCASSFGALYEQYFGPGTRLTVT.